The 32 T cell receptor beta chains presented below share a single source sample, sequenced in a study of T cell responses to AZD1222 COVID-19 vaccine. TCRdb's copy holds only in-frame clones and misses some; the assay was immunoSEQ multiplex PCR. Of 90,000 to 120,000 clones detected, approximately 89% appear once; the ten largest clones hold less than 25%. This specimen was peripheral blood, taken on day 0 of AZD1222 vaccination. The receptors were gathered from an adult in good health.

The chain uses TRBV19 and TRBJ1-4; the D is unclear. The V end was cut by 7 bases, the J end by 0 bases, with 9 bases between. Germline assignment: CDR1 LNHDA and CDR2 SQIVND (reference sequence). The CDR3 sequence is 14 residues long. This CDR3 reads CASKAVATNEKLFF. The CDR3 DNA follows: TGTGCCAGTAAAGCGGTTGCAACTAATGAAAAACTGTTTTTT.

This rearrangement joins TRBV2 to TRBJ2-1; D is perhaps TRBD2 (7 bases). The germline CDR1 and CDR2 sequences are SNHLY and FYNNEI. Trimming shortened V by 4 bases and J by 7 bases, and 14 bases separated the two germline ends. The CDR3 is 14 residues long. CDR3 sequence (DNA): TGTGCCAGCAGTGTCGGGGGGCCTTGGAATGAGCAGTTCTTC. Residues: CASSVGGPWNEQFF.

V gene TRBV6-2 or TRBV6-3 combines with J gene TRBJ1-5; D remains unclear. V was pared by 5 bases and J by 1 base, with 12 bases between. The CDR3 is 15 amino acids. CDR1 is MNHEY and CDR2 is SVGEGT in the germline V gene. CDR3 protein: CASSNPPGSNQPQHF. CDR3 sequence (DNA): TGTGCCAGCAGTAATCCCCCTGGGAGCAATCAGCCCCAGCATTTT.

The V gene is TRBV30, the J gene TRBJ2-7, with unresolved D. Trimming left V 3 bases short and J 4 bases short, with 10 bases between. Germline-derived CDR1 and CDR2 are GTSNPN and SVGIG (reference sequence). The CDR3 contains 12 residues. The chain's CDR3 is CAWSDGFYEQYF. The DNA for the CDR3 is TGTGCCTGGAGCGACGGGTTTTACGAGCAGTACTTC.

V gene TRBV6-2 or TRBV6-3 combines with J gene TRBJ1-6, with no clear D. From germline, CDR1 is MNHEY and CDR2 SVGEGT. Trimming removed 0 bases at V and 10 bases at J, with 13 bases between. This CDR3 spans 15 amino acids. This CDR3 is CASSYSMGFVSPLHF. The CDR3, as DNA: TGTGCCAGCAGTTACTCGATGGGGTTCGTCTCACCCCTCCACTTT.

V and J are TRBV7-6 and TRBJ1-2; 8 bases align to TRBD1. Germline V gives CDR1 SGHVS, CDR2 FNYEAQ. CDR3 size: 17 residues. Unmatched junction bases numbered 14, after V lost 4 bases and J lost 4 bases. CDR3 in amino acids: CASSSAPQTDRGYGYTF. The CDR3 DNA sequence: TGTGCCAGCAGCTCGGCCCCCCAGACCGACAGGGGCTATGGCTACACCTTC.

V gene TRBV27 combines with J gene TRBJ1-4; 7 bases are shared with TRBD1. Germline V gene lookup returns CDR1 MNHEY and CDR2 SMNVEV (reference sequence). This CDR3 contains 14 residues. Germline trimming cut 5 bases from V and 4 bases from J; bases unmatched to any gene: 4. Here the CDR3 reads CASSQDRNNEKLFF. The CDR3 DNA sequence: TGTGCCAGCAGTCAGGACAGGAATAATGAAAAACTGTTTTTT. The complete variable domain, with remaining parts taken from reference TRBV27 and TRBJ1-4, reads EAQVTQNPRYLITVTGKKLTVTCSQNMNHEYMSWYRQDPGLGLRQIYYSMNVEVTDKGDVPEGYKVSRKEKRNFPLILESPSPNQTSLYFCASSQDRNNEKLFFGSGTQLSVL.

The V and J genes are TRBV7-2 and TRBJ1-5; 7 bases map to TRBD1. The germline CDR1 and CDR2 sequences are SGHTA and FQGNSA. The CDR3 extends over 13 amino acids. The V gene end was trimmed by 5 bases and the J gene end by 6 bases; junction bases not matched to a gene: 4. CDR3 DNA: TGTGCCAGCAGCGGGACAGTAAGTCAGCCCCAGCATTTT. Amino acids: CASSGTVSQPQHF.

This clone appeared once. The chain employs TRBV4-3 and TRBJ2-2, with a possible D match to TRBD1 (6 bases). V lost 2 bases, J lost 6 bases, and 13 bases lay in between. Germline CDR1 reads LGHNA; CDR2 reads YSLEER. The CDR3 runs 15 residues. CDR3 amino acids: CASSQNPGEPGELFF. CDR3 in DNA: TGCGCCAGCAGCCAAAACCCAGGGGAGCCCGGGGAGCTGTTTTTT.

This chain joins TRBV9 and TRBJ1-1; no clear D gene. This CDR3 contains 15 residues. V lost 0 bases, J lost 0 bases, and 9 bases lay in between. Germline lookup yields CDR1 SGDLS and CDR2 YYNGEE. The CDR3 region is CASSVGADMNTEAFF. The DNA for the CDR3 is TGTGCCAGCAGCGTAGGGGCAGACATGAACACTGAAGCTTTCTTT.

The gene calls are TRBV6-1 and TRBJ2-7; 9 bases match TRBD1. The trim removed 3 bases at V and 3 bases at J, leaving 9 bases unmatched. This CDR3 comprises 16 residues. Germline CDR1 is MNHNS and CDR2 is SASEGT. CDR3 bases: TGTGCCAGCAGTGAGATCCCCGGGACAGGGATCTACGAGCAGTACTTC. Translation: CASSEIPGTGIYEQYF.

The chain couples TRBV4-2 to TRBJ2-7, with 8 bases fitting TRBD1. The germline gives CDR1 LGHNA, CDR2 YNFKEQ. CDR3 length: 14 amino acids. Trimming removed 4 bases from V and 2 bases from J; junction bases left unmatched: 4. CDR3 sequence: CASSRGQGAYEQYF. The DNA of the CDR3 is TGTGCCAGCAGCCGAGGACAGGGCGCCTACGAGCAGTACTTC.

The V call is TRBV5-6, the J call TRBJ2-7; 7 bases map to TRBD2. With V trimmed by 4 bases and J by 2 bases, 6 bases remained unmatched. This CDR3 has 14 residues. Germline V gene sequence: CDR1 SGHDT, CDR2 YYEEEE. The CDR3 nucleotides read TGTGCCAGCAGCGGGCGGGGGTCGGCCTACGAGCAGTACTTC. Translating gives CASSGRGSAYEQYF.

This clone appeared a single time. This chain connects TRBV19 to TRBJ1-1; unclear D gene. V was clipped by 3 bases and J by 10 bases, with 15 bases between them. The V gene's germline CDR1 is LNHDA and CDR2 SQIVND (reference sequence). This CDR3 spans 13 amino acids. The CDR3 coding sequence is TGTGCCAGTAGTATGGAGTCTCCGGGCAGAGCTTTCTTT. Translating it yields CASSMESPGRAFF.

In its sample, this clone was seen a few times. This chain joins TRBV2 and TRBJ1-6; the D is unclear. The CDR3 length is 16 residues. CDR1 and CDR2 (germline): SNHLY, FYNNEI. The V end lost 0 bases, the J end lost 8 bases, and 14 bases lay between the germline ends. The DNA of the CDR3 is TGTGCCAGCAGTGAAGCGCTCTCGGGAAGGGATTCACCCCTCCACTTT. Translating it yields CASSEALSGRDSPLHF.

The chain joins TRBV12-3 or TRBV12-4 to TRBJ2-1; the D gene is possibly TRBD2 (5 bases). Trimming stripped 4 bases from V and 9 bases from J, with 10 bases between. CDR3 length equals 12 residues. The CDR3 loop is CASSSTGIEQFF. The CDR3, as DNA: TGTGCCAGCAGTTCAACGGGGATTGAGCAGTTCTTC.

The CDR3: CASPFPQAHYEQYF. The CDR3 DNA reads as TGTGCCAGTCCCTTCCCGCAGGCCCACTACGAGCAGTACTTC. The chain joins TRBV25-1 to TRBJ2-7; D is uncertain. Trimming stripped 9 bases from V and 3 bases from J, with 18 bases between. This CDR3 has 14 amino acids. CDR1 and CDR2 (germline): MGHDK, SYGVNS.

This chain joins TRBV4-1 and TRBJ1-5; tentative D call: TRBD1 (5 bases). This CDR3 comprises 14 residues. Germline V gene data show CDR1 as MGHRA and CDR2 as YSYEKL. V shed 4 bases and J shed 6 bases, with 13 bases lying between them. CDR3 nucleotide sequence: TGCGCCAGCAGCCTGGGGGTTGCTGCTCAGCCCCAGCATTTT. Its protein product is CASSLGVAAQPQHF.

The V gene is TRBV19, the J gene TRBJ1-5, with 7 bases matching TRBD1. Germline V gives CDR1 LNHDA, CDR2 SQIVND (reference sequence). Unmatched junction bases numbered 5, after V lost 9 bases and J lost 0 bases. The CDR3 covers 14 residues. The CDR3 region has the DNA TGTGCCAGCCGACAGGGACTTAGCAATCAGCCCCAGCATTTT. It encodes CASRQGLSNQPQHF.

The V gene is TRBV27, the J gene TRBJ2-3; no firm D call. This CDR3 is built from 14 residues. The ends were cut back, 3 bases at V and 4 bases at J, with 11 bases in the middle. Germline V CDR1 and CDR2: MNHEY, SMNVEV (reference sequence). The CDR3 loop reads CASSFGSRADTQYF. The CDR3 DNA sequence: TGTGCCAGCAGTTTCGGAAGCCGCGCAGATACGCAGTATTTT.

This rearrangement joins TRBV19 to TRBJ2-7; 8 bases line up with TRBD1. V dropped 5 bases and J dropped 0; count of bases not matched to a gene: 3. CDR1 and CDR2 from the germline V gene are LNHDA and SQIVND (reference sequence). This CDR3 is built from 14 residues. The CDR3 region has the DNA TGTGCCAGTAGTCCGACAGGGGACTCCTACGAGCAGTACTTC. As protein: CASSPTGDSYEQYF.

This chain connects TRBV29-1 to TRBJ2-1, with D unclear. Per germline, CDR1 SQVTM and CDR2 ANQGSEA. V was cut by 5 bases and J by 7 bases, with 9 bases left in between. The CDR3 totals 11 residues. CDR3 in DNA: TGCAGCGTTCCTAGTAGGAATGAGCAGTTCTTC. Translation: CSVPSRNEQFF.

This chain uses TRBV10-3 with TRBJ2-1; unclear D gene. CDR1 ENHRY and CDR2 SYGVKD come from the germline V gene. V was clipped by 6 bases and J by 0 bases, with 12 bases between them. The CDR3 length is 15 residues. CDR3 loop: CAIRIDGSSYNEQFF. CDR3 in DNA: TGTGCCATCAGAATCGACGGAAGCTCCTACAATGAGCAGTTCTTC.

V usage is TRBV6-5 and J usage is TRBJ2-1; 8 positions agree with TRBD2. This CDR3 region has 14 residues. The germline gives CDR1 MNHEY, CDR2 SVGAGI. Trimming took 6 bases from V and 10 from J; bases not matched to a gene: 11. In DNA form, the CDR3 reads TGTGCCAGCAGAACCCTTACCGGGACTAGAGAGCAGTTCTTC. It is translated as CASRTLTGTREQFF.

This chain joins TRBV20-1 and TRBJ1-6; unclear D gene. V lost 3 bases to trimming and J lost 5 bases, with 11 bases between them. The length of the CDR3 is 14 residues. Germline V lookup: CDR1 DFQATT, CDR2 SNEGSKA (reference sequence). CDR3 region: CSASRRNNNSPLHF. The CDR3 DNA reads as TGCAGTGCTAGTCGCAGGAATAATAATTCACCCCTCCACTTT.

The CDR3 spells CATSRGSNQPQHF. The CDR3 bases are TGTGCCACCAGCAGAGGGAGCAATCAGCCCCAGCATTTT. V and J are TRBV15 and TRBJ1-5; D not certain. Trimming took off 1 base at V and 1 base at J, with 2 bases between the two ends. Germline V gene lookup returns CDR1 LNHNV and CDR2 YYDKDF (reference sequence). This CDR3 contains 13 residues.

CDR3 loop: CASLRTGSGSEAFF. CDR3 in DNA: TGTGCCAGCCTACGGACAGGGAGTGGCTCTGAAGCTTTCTTT. The chain recombines TRBV7-9 with TRBJ1-1, with 8 positions matching TRBD1. J gave up 6 bases and V 8 bases, and 11 bases lay outside the gene matches. Per germline, CDR1 SEHNR and CDR2 FQNEAQ (reference sequence). This CDR3 has 14 residues.

The rearrangement uses TRBV7-9 and TRBJ1-4; D uncertain. Germline values: CDR1 SEHNR, CDR2 FQNEAQ (reference sequence). The CDR3 is 13 amino acids. V shed 5 bases and J shed 7 bases, with 11 bases lying between them. CDR3 sequence: CASSLPGVEKLFF. CDR3 sequence (DNA): TGTGCCAGCAGCCTCCCTGGGGTTGAAAAACTGTTTTTT.

The chain carries TRBV30 and TRBJ2-1; D possibly corresponds to TRBD2 (6 bases). The CDR3 is 13 amino acids. The V gene lost 2 bases and the J gene lost 15 bases, with 20 bases spanning the gap. CDR1 GTSNPN and CDR2 SVGIG come from the germline V gene (reference sequence). CDR3 coding DNA: TGTGCCTGGAGTAATCTAGAAAGGGAGGTCAGGTTCTTC. Residues: CAWSNLEREVRFF.

The V call is TRBV25-1, the J call TRBJ1-2; TRBD1 is a possible D gene (6 bases). The V and J ends lost 10 bases and 4 bases respectively, with 10 bases between them. Germline V CDR1 and CDR2: MGHDK, SYGVNS. This CDR3 contains 11 residues. The CDR3 coding sequence is TGTGCCACCAGACAGGCCTATGGCTACACCTTC. Its translation: CATRQAYGYTF.

The chain uses TRBV5-6 and TRBJ1-2; D gene ambiguous. Per germline, CDR1 SGHDT and CDR2 YYEEEE. This CDR3 region has 13 residues. Trimming stripped 0 bases from V and 8 bases from J, with 11 bases between. CDR3 region: CASSLVSPHGYTF. CDR3 DNA: TGTGCCAGCAGCTTGGTGAGCCCGCACGGCTACACCTTC. The entire variable domain, with the rest obtained from reference TRBV5-6 and TRBJ1-2, is as follows: DAGVTQSPTHLIKTRGQQVTLRCSPKSGHDTVSWYQQALGQGPQFIFQYYEEEERQRGNFPDRFSGHQFPNYSSELNVNALLLGDSALYLCASSLVSPHGYTFGSGTRLTVV.

The V call is TRBV7-2, the J call TRBJ1-2, with a possible D match to TRBD1 (6 bases). The V and J ends lost 5 bases and 4 bases respectively, with 14 bases between them. Germline V gene data show CDR1 as SGHTA and CDR2 as FQGNSA. The CDR3 is 14 residues long. The CDR3 reads CASSEGGRVYGYTF. CDR3 nucleotides: TGTGCCAGCAGCGAGGGGGGCAGGGTCTATGGCTACACCTTC.